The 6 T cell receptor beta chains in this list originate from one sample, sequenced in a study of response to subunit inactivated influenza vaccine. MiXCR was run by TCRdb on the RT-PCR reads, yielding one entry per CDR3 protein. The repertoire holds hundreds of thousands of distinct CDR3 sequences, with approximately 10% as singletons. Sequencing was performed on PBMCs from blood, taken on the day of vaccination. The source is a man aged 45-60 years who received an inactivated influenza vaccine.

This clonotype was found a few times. CDR3 protein: CASSQGLAALNTGELFF. In DNA form, the CDR3 reads TGTGCCAGCAGCCAGGGACTAGCGGCCCTGAACACCGGGGAGCTGTTTTTT. The chain has TRBV3-1 and TRBJ2-2; the match to TRBD2 covers 11 bases. The CDR3 is 17 amino acids. CDR1 and CDR2 (germline): LGHDT, YNNKEL (reference sequence). V trimming: 3 bases; J trimming: 1 base; junction bases outside the gene matches: 4.

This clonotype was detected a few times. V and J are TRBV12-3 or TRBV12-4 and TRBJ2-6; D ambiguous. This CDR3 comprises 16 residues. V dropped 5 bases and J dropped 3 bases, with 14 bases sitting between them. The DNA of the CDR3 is TGTGCCAGCAGTCCAGTGGGGTCCGGTGGGGCCAACGTCCTGACTTTC. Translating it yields CASSPVGSGGANVLTF.

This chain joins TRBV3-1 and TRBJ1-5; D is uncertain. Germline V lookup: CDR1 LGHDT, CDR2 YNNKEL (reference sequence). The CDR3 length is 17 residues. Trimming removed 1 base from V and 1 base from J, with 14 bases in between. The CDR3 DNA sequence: TGTGCCAGCAGCCAAGGGACCCCAGGAGGGAGCAATCAGCCCCAGCATTTT. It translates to CASSQGTPGGSNQPQHF. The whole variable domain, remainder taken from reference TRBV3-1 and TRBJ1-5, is DTAVSQTPKYLVTQMGNDKSIKCEQNLGHDTMYWYKQDSKKFLKIMFSYNNKELIINETVPNRFSPKSPDKAHLNLHINSLELGDSAVYFCASSQGTPGGSNQPQHFGDGTRLSIL.

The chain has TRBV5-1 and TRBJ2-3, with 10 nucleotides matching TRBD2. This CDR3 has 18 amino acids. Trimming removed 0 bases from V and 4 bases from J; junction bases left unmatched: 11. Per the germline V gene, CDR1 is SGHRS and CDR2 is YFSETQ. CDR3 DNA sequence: TGCGCCAGCAGCTTGGATGCTAGCGGGAGAGTGAGCCCAGATACGCAGTATTTT. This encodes CASSLDASGRVSPDTQYF.

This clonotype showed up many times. The chain's CDR3 is CASSPRRGSTDTQYF. CDR3 coding DNA: TGTGCCAGCAGTCCTAGAAGGGGGTCCACAGATACGCAGTATTTT. The chain is built from TRBV12-3 or TRBV12-4 and TRBJ2-3, with D possibly matching TRBD1 (6 bases). There are 15 residues in the CDR3. Deletions cut 5 bases from V and 2 bases from J, with 14 bases between.

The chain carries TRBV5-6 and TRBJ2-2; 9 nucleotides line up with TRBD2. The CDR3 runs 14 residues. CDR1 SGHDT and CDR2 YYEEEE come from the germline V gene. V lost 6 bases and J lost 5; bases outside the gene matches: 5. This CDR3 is CASIGGRGTGELFF. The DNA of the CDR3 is TGTGCCAGCATCGGCGGGAGGGGAACCGGGGAGCTGTTTTTT.